This T cell receptor beta chain is from a study of cytomegalovirus exposure and HLA in healthy donors. About the research overall: HLA-typed donors were the source of around 85 million unique TCRs held in an early data release.

Points from the study as a whole: Reportedly, fewer N-insertions than the approximately 700-donor mean appeared in an Asian-associated ancestry cluster in a later analysis. Later work found that TCR association rates differed between HLA loci; DRB1 had the most and HLA-C the fewest. Being productive about 90% or about 30% of the time was typical of most TCR beta V segments in an earlier analysis.

In regard to this clone: Its antigen is unidentified.

PCR primers comprised 60 Vbeta and 13 Jbeta primers. Sequencing was performed with immunoSEQ multiplex PCR; in TCRdb, only in-frame clones are kept and a portion is missing. The table shows about 200,000 clones, with roughly 13% occurring only once. The CDR3 has 16 amino acids. Trimming pared 3 bases from V and 3 bases from J, leaving 18 bases between. Germline V lookup: CDR1 SGDLS, CDR2 YYNGEE. The receptor's source is a man aged 50-60 years in good health and CMV-seropositive. The sequenced sample was PBMCs. The V and J genes are TRBV9 and TRBJ1-1, with D tentatively TRBD1 (5 bases). CDR3 amino acids: CASSGGRVPPDTEAFF. DNA for the CDR3: TGTGCCAGCAGCGGGGGCAGGGTTCCCCCCGACACTGAAGCTTTCTTT.